The 32 T cell receptor beta chains reported below all come from one sample, sequenced in a study of OX40 agonist ivuxolimab in advanced cancers. Library method: the immunoSEQ multiplex PCR assay. Entries here come from immuneACCESS through TCRdb and include only in-frame sequences with V and J called. Some clones fail to appear in such tables; in the studies checked, an unresolved V gene covers under half of the shortfall, and the cause of the remainder is unknown. The sample table lists roughly 93,000 clones, roughly 80% of them with a count of one. Clones ranked in the top ten supply roughly 5% of the sample. The specimen was CD4+ or CD8+ T cells sorted from blood, collected in a trial of the OX40 agonist ivuxolimab. The origin of the receptors is an adult with an advanced solid tumor such as melanoma, head and neck, liver or kidney cancer.

The rearrangement joins TRBV5-1 to TRBJ2-5; possibly TRBD1 for D (6 bases). The CDR3 is made up of 16 amino acids. The germline CDR1 and CDR2 sequences are SGHRS and YFSETQ. The V gene lost 5 bases and the J gene lost 4 bases, with 21 bases spanning the gap. The CDR3 bases are TGCGCCAGCAGTTTAGGGGACAAAATAGGGCTAGAGACCCAGTACTTC. Translation: CASSLGDKIGLETQYF.

The V gene is TRBV27, the J gene TRBJ2-7; the match to TRBD2 covers 16 bases. With V trimmed by 3 bases and J by 7 bases, 9 bases remained unmatched. The CDR3 extends over 17 amino acids. CDR1 is MNHEY and CDR2 is SMNVEV in the germline V gene (reference sequence). CDR3 in amino acids: CASSFSPGLAGGSEQYF. In DNA form, the CDR3 reads TGTGCCAGCAGTTTCTCCCCGGGACTAGCGGGGGGGAGTGAGCAGTACTTC.

V is TRBV27 and J is TRBJ2-1, with D perhaps TRBD2 (6 bases). The length of the CDR3 is 13 residues. Germline CDR1 and CDR2: MNHEY and SMNVEV (reference sequence). The V and J ends lost 7 bases and 8 bases respectively, with 15 bases between them. CDR3 in amino acids: CASMSRERYEQFF. Written as DNA, the CDR3 is TGTGCCAGCATGTCACGGGAGCGGTATGAGCAGTTCTTC.

The chain couples TRBV7-2 to TRBJ2-7; D gene uncertain. This CDR3 comprises 11 residues. Germline V gives CDR1 SGHTA, CDR2 FQGNSA. Between the trimmed V and J ends, which lost 5 bases and 3 bases, there was a span of 5 bases. The CDR3 sequence: CASSALYEQYF. CDR3 coding DNA: TGTGCCAGCAGCGCCCTCTACGAGCAGTACTTC. Full variable domain (missing parts from reference TRBV7-2 and TRBJ2-7): GAGVSQSPSNKVTEKGKDVELRCDPISGHTALYWYRQSLGQGLEFLIYFQGNSAPDKSGLPSDRFSAERTGGSVSTLTIQRTQQEDSAVYLCASSALYEQYFGPGTRLTVT.

The V call is TRBV27, the J call TRBJ1-6; D gene ambiguous. This CDR3 comprises 16 residues. Germline CDR1 and CDR2: MNHEY and SMNVEV (reference sequence). V was cut by 5 bases and J by 7 bases, with 18 bases left in between. CDR3 DNA sequence: TGTGCCAGCAGTCCCGAGGTGGGAAATAGGAATTCACCCCTCCACTTT. Protein: CASSPEVGNRNSPLHF.

The CDR3, as DNA: TGTGCCAGCAGCGACGTTTTAGGCACCGGGGAGCTGTTTTTT. Amino acid sequence: CASSDVLGTGELFF. The V and J genes are TRBV14 and TRBJ2-2; D is uncertain. V gave up 5 bases and J gave up 4 bases, with 11 bases separating them. The germline gives CDR1 SGHDN, CDR2 FVKESK. The CDR3 runs 14 residues.

This sequence joins TRBV10-3 and TRBJ2-2; D tentatively fits TRBD1 or TRBD2 (6 bases each). Germline CDR1 and CDR2: ENHRY and SYGVKD. CDR3 size: 18 residues. Trimming stripped 2 bases from V and 2 bases from J, with 18 bases between. The CDR3 sequence: CAISEPGRTAANTGELFF. CDR3 bases: TGTGCCATCAGTGAGCCGGGGAGGACAGCGGCAAACACCGGGGAGCTGTTTTTT.

This chain uses TRBV7-9 with TRBJ2-7; possibly TRBD1 for D (6 bases). CDR1 is SEHNR, CDR2 FQNEAQ, per germline (reference sequence). This CDR3 spans 12 amino acids. Trimming cost V 3 bases and J 6 bases, with 9 bases left between them. CDR3 residues: CASSFPDSEQYF. The CDR3 DNA follows: TGTGCCAGCAGCTTTCCGGACAGCGAGCAGTACTTC.

The V gene is TRBV11-2, the J gene TRBJ2-7, with 10 bases matching TRBD1. The CDR3 length is 16 residues. The junction had 8 bases not matched to a gene; V was cut back by 5 bases and J by 1 base. Per germline, CDR1 SGHAT and CDR2 FQNNGV. The CDR3, as DNA: TGTGCCAGCAGCCCCATGACAGGGGGCGCTTCCTACGAGCAGTACTTC. Protein sequence: CASSPMTGGASYEQYF. Filled out from reference TRBV11-2 and TRBJ2-7, the complete variable domain reads EAGVAQSPRYKIIEKRQSVAFWCNPISGHATLYWYQQILGQGPKLLIQFQNNGVVDDSQLPKDRFSAERLKGVDSTLKIQPAKLEDSAVYLCASSPMTGGASYEQYFGPGTRLTVT.

The chain is built from TRBV5-4 and TRBJ2-3; perhaps TRBD2 as D (6 bases). This CDR3 comprises 15 residues. Germline V lookup: CDR1 SGHNT, CDR2 YYREEE (reference sequence). The V end was cut by 4 bases, the J end by 3 bases, with 15 bases between. The CDR3 region has the DNA TGTGCCAGCAGCCCTCGGGGGAGTGAAACAGATACGCAGTATTTT. Residues: CASSPRGSETDTQYF.

CDR3 DNA: TGCGCCAGCAGCTCTGGACCGTTTATCGAGGACAATGAGCAGTTCTTC. Encoded protein: CASSSGPFIEDNEQFF. V gene TRBV5-1 combines with J gene TRBJ2-1; the D is unclear. The germline V gene encodes CDR1 SGHRS and CDR2 YFSETQ. The CDR3 spans 16 residues. The V end was cut by 3 bases, the J end by 5 bases, with 18 bases between. The full variable domain, rest sourced from reference TRBV5-1 and TRBJ2-1, is KAGVTQTPRYLIKTRGQQVTLSCSPISGHRSVSWYQQTPGQGLQFLFEYFSETQRNKGNFPGRFSGRQFSNSRSEMNVSTLELGDSALYLCASSSGPFIEDNEQFFGPGTRLTVL.

A few counts support this clone. J is TRBJ1-5 and V is TRBV4-1; D unresolved. Germline loops: CDR1 MGHRA, CDR2 YSYEKL. Trimming removed 0 bases at V and 3 bases at J, with 6 bases between. This CDR3 region has 14 residues. In nucleotides, the CDR3 is TGCGCCAGCAGCCAAGAGGTCTTCAATCAGCCCCAGCATTTT. Protein: CASSQEVFNQPQHF.

This chain links TRBV6-1 with TRBJ1-5, with 9 bases matching TRBD1. V was pared by 6 bases and J by 4 bases, with 4 bases of the junction left unmatched. In germline, CDR1 is MNHNS, CDR2 SASEGT. The CDR3 is made up of 14 amino acids. CDR3 nucleotides: TGTGCCAGCAGCCCAGGGACAGGGAATCAGCCCCAGCATTTT. Encoded protein: CASSPGTGNQPQHF.

The chain carries TRBV5-6 and TRBJ1-6, with D uncertain. The CDR3 consists of 13 residues. Germline assignment: CDR1 SGHDT and CDR2 YYEEEE. Trimming removed 7 bases from V and 7 bases from J, with 12 bases in between. CDR3 protein: CASRRDPNSPLHF. The CDR3 nucleotides read TGTGCCAGCCGCCGGGATCCCAATTCACCCCTCCACTTT. The full variable domain, rest sourced from reference TRBV5-6 and TRBJ1-6, is DAGVTQSPTHLIKTRGQQVTLRCSPKSGHDTVSWYQQALGQGPQFIFQYYEEEERQRGNFPDRFSGHQFPNYSSELNVNALLLGDSALYLCASRRDPNSPLHFGNGTRLTVT.

The V gene is TRBV4-3, the J gene TRBJ2-7, with D hard to call. The CDR3 sequence is 17 residues long. Germline V gene lookup returns CDR1 LGHNA and CDR2 YSLEER. V dropped 3 bases and J dropped 3 bases, with 21 bases sitting between them. In DNA form, the CDR3 reads TGCGCCAGCAGCCATGCGTTGGCAACCTCTTCCTACTACGAGCAGTACTTC. Translation: CASSHALATSSYYEQYF.

This clone appeared a single time. The junction does not match germline at one end; this may be a read error. V gene TRBV6-1 combines with J gene TRBJ2-4; D may be TRBD2 (6 bases). Germline V lookup: CDR1 MNHNS, CDR2 SASEGT. The CDR3 runs 12 residues. The CDR3 DNA reads as TGTGCCAGCAGGGAGGGTGCGACACCTTATCTCTTC. It yields the protein CASREGATPYLF.

The chain carries TRBV19 and TRBJ2-7, with 8 bases aligning to TRBD2. The germline V gene encodes CDR1 LNHDA and CDR2 SQIVND (reference sequence). The CDR3 covers 16 residues. V trimming: 3 bases; J trimming: 5 bases; junction bases outside the gene matches: 12. The CDR3 region is CASSILGTGGPHEQYF. In nucleotides, the CDR3 is TGTGCCAGTAGTATTCTTGGGACGGGAGGGCCCCACGAGCAGTACTTC.

This chain joins TRBV4-1 and TRBJ2-7; 8 positions match TRBD2. Germline CDR1 is MGHRA and CDR2 is YSYEKL. The CDR3 contains 14 residues. V was pared by 4 bases and J by 7 bases, with 9 bases of the junction left unmatched. The DNA of the CDR3 is TGCGCCAGCAGCCCCTCGGGGGGGGTAGGTGAGCAGTACTTC. Translating gives CASSPSGGVGEQYF.

The V and J genes are TRBV29-1 and TRBJ1-1; D is undetermined. The germline V gene encodes CDR1 SQVTM and CDR2 ANQGSEA. The CDR3 sequence is 13 residues long. Deletions cut 3 bases from V and 0 bases from J, with 8 bases between. CDR3 bases: TGCAGCGTTGAGGTAGCAGTGAACACTGAAGCTTTCTTT. It is translated as CSVEVAVNTEAFF.

This sequence joins TRBV12-5 and TRBJ1-5; 8 bases fit TRBD1. The V gene's germline CDR1 is LGHNT and CDR2 FRNRAP. The V and J ends lost 1 base and 1 base, in that order; junction bases with no gene match: 6. The CDR3 is made up of 17 amino acids. The CDR3 is CASGLGAGGRSNQPQHF. The CDR3, as DNA: TGTGCTAGTGGTTTGGGGGCAGGGGGCAGGAGCAATCAGCCCCAGCATTTT.

The sample holds one count of this clone. The chain joins TRBV7-2 to TRBJ2-1, with D maybe TRBD2 (5 bases). This CDR3 comprises 13 residues. Trimming removed 5 bases at V and 6 bases at J, with 11 bases between. CDR1 is SGHTA, CDR2 FQGNSA, per germline. Written as DNA, the CDR3 is TGTGCCAGCAGCCCCGAGGGCGGCAATGAGCAGTTCTTC. Translation gives CASSPEGGNEQFF.

The V and J genes are TRBV7-2 and TRBJ2-7; possibly TRBD1 or TRBD2 for D (5 bases each). Germline lookup yields CDR1 SGHTA and CDR2 FQGNSA. The CDR3 length is 13 residues. V dropped 2 bases and J dropped 7 bases, with 12 bases sitting between them. CDR3 region: CASSLLGVWEQYF. The CDR3 DNA follows: TGTGCCAGCAGCTTATTGGGGGTTTGGGAGCAGTACTTC.

This clone was observed a handful of times. The V and J genes are TRBV11-2 and TRBJ2-7; tentatively, D is TRBD2 (5 bases). The CDR3 covers 15 residues. Trimming cost V 5 bases and J 7 bases, with 21 bases left between them. CDR1 SGHAT and CDR2 FQNNGV come from the germline V gene. DNA for the CDR3: TGTGCCAGCAGCCATGGACTCCCCCATGCCTTGGAGCAGTACTTC. Its protein is CASSHGLPHALEQYF. Supplemented by reference TRBV11-2 and TRBJ2-7, the full variable domain reads EAGVAQSPRYKIIEKRQSVAFWCNPISGHATLYWYQQILGQGPKLLIQFQNNGVVDDSQLPKDRFSAERLKGVDSTLKIQPAKLEDSAVYLCASSHGLPHALEQYFGPGTRLTVT.

This rearrangement joins TRBV6-1 to TRBJ1-2; no definite D call. Germline CDR1 reads MNHNS; CDR2 reads SASEGT. V shed 3 bases and J shed 8 bases, with 10 bases lying between them. This CDR3 contains 12 residues. Here the CDR3 DNA reads TGTGCCAGCAGTGACTCTCCTTGGGGCTACACCTTC. Translated: CASSDSPWGYTF.

This clone was detected only a few times. The chain combines TRBV5-6 with TRBJ1-1; no clear D gene. V was shortened by 4 bases and J by 2 bases, with 12 bases between the two germline ends. Germline CDR1 is SGHDT and CDR2 is YYEEEE. This CDR3 is 14 amino acids long. The CDR3 protein is CASSPPYRNTEAFF. CDR3 bases: TGTGCCAGCAGCCCGCCTTACAGAAACACTGAAGCTTTCTTT.

V gene TRBV19 combines with J gene TRBJ1-2, with 10 bases matching TRBD1. The CDR3 has 15 residues. The V gene's germline CDR1 is LNHDA and CDR2 SQIVND (reference sequence). The ends lost 4 bases at V and 8 bases at J; junction bases unmatched: 10. The CDR3 DNA sequence: TGTGCCAGTAGTACCGCCGGGACAGGGGTTTTGGGCTACACCTTC. Protein: CASSTAGTGVLGYTF.

The chain has TRBV2 and TRBJ2-5; tentatively, D is TRBD2 (5 bases). The CDR3 is made up of 15 amino acids. In germline, CDR1 is SNHLY, CDR2 FYNNEI. Trimming stripped 2 bases from V and 4 bases from J, with 14 bases between. The CDR3 sequence: CASSERAGSGETQYF. As DNA, the CDR3 is TGTGCCAGCAGTGAAAGGGCGGGCTCAGGAGAGACCCAGTACTTC.

Only one count was recorded for this clone. The chain is built from TRBV19 and TRBJ1-2; D remains unclear. Germline CDR1 and CDR2: LNHDA and SQIVND (reference sequence). V was shortened by 2 bases and J by 0 bases, with 10 bases between the two germline ends. CDR3 length: 15 amino acids. The DNA for the CDR3 is TGTGCCAGTAGTATAAAAGGGATTACTAACTATGGCTACACCTTC. Amino acid sequence: CASSIKGITNYGYTF.

The genes are TRBV27 and TRBJ2-1, with D possibly being TRBD1 (5 bases). CDR3 length: 14 residues. V lost 6 bases and J 8 bases, leaving 17 bases between the germline ends. Germline values: CDR1 MNHEY, CDR2 SMNVEV (reference sequence). CDR3 coding DNA: TGTGCCAGCAGAAAAAGGGGAAGGGTCGATGAGCAGTTCTTC. Protein: CASRKRGRVDEQFF.

The table lists this clone with a few counts. The V call is TRBV7-6, the J call TRBJ1-5; D perhaps matches TRBD1 (5 bases). CDR3 length equals 14 residues. The germline V gene has CDR1 SGHVS and CDR2 FNYEAQ. V was pared by 2 bases and J by 7 bases, with 12 bases between. In nucleotides, the CDR3 is TGTGCCAGCAGCTTATCTATGGGGGGACAGCCCCAGCATTTT. Translation gives CASSLSMGGQPQHF.

The chain employs TRBV6-5 and TRBJ1-5; D unclear. Trimming took 4 bases from V and 0 from J, leaving 10 bases between them. Looked up from germline, CDR1 is MNHEY and CDR2 is SVGAGI. The CDR3 is 15 residues long. The CDR3 DNA reads as TGTGCCAGCAGTTTGGACCGATTTAGCAATCAGCCCCAGCATTTT. Protein product: CASSLDRFSNQPQHF.

The gene calls are TRBV5-1 and TRBJ2-1; the match to TRBD1 covers 7 bases. From germline, CDR1 is SGHRS and CDR2 YFSETQ. Losses at the gene ends were 0 bases for V and 4 bases for J; bases not matched to a gene: 4. The CDR3 is made up of 15 amino acids. As DNA, the CDR3 is TGCGCCAGCAGCTTGGAACGCAGGGGGTACAATGAGCAGTTCTTC. Amino acid sequence: CASSLERRGYNEQFF.